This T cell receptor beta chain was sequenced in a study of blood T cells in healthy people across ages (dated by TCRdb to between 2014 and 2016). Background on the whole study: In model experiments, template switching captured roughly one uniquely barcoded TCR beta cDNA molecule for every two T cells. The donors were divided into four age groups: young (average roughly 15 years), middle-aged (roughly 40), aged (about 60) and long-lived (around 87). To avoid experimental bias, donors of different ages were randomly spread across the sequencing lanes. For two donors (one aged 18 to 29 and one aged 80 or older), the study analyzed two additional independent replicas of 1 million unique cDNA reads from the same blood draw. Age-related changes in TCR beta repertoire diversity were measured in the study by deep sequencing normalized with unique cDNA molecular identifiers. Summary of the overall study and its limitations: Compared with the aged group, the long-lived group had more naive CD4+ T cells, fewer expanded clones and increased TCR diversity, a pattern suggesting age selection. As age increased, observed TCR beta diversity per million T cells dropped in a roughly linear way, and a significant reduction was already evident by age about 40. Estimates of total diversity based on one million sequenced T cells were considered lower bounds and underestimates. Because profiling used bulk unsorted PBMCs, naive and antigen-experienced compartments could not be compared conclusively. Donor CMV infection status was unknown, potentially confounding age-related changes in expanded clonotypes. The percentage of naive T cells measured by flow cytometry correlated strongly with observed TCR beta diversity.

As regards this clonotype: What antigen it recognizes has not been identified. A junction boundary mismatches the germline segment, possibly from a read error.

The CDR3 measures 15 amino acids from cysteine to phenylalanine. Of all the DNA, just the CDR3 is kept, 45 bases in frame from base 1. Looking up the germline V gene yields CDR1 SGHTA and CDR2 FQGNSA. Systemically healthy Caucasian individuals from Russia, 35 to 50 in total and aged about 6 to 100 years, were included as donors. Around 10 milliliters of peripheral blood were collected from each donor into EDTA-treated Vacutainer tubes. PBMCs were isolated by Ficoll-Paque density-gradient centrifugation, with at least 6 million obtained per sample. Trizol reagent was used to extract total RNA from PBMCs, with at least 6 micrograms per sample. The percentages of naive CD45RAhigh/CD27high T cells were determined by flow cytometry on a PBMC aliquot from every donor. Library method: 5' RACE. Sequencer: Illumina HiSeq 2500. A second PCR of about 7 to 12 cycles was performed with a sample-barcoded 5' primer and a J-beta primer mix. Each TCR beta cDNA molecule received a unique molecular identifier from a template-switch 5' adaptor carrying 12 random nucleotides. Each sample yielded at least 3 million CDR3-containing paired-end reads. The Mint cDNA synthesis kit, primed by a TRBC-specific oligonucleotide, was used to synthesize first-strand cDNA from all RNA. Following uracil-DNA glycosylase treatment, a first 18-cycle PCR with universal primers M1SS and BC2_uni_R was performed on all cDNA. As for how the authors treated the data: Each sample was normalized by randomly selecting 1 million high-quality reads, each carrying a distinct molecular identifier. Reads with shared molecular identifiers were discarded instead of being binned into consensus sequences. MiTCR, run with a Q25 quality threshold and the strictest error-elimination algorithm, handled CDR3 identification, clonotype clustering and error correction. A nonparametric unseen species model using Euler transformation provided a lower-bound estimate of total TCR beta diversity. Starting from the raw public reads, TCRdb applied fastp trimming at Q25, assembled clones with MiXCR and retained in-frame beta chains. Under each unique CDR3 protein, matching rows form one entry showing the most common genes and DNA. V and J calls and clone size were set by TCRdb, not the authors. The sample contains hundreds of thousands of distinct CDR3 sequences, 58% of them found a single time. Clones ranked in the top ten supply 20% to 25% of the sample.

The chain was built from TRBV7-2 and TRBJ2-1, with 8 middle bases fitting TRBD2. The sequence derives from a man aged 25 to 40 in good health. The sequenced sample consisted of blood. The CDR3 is CAGRRPGLAYNEQFF. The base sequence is TGTGCCGGCAGACGCCCGGGACTAGCCTACAATGAGCAGTTCTTC.